A single sample gave rise to the 13 T cell receptor beta chains below, sequenced in a study of shared clonotypes between healthy human individuals. This table comes from immunoSEQ multiplex PCR, and its TCRdb copy is limited to in-frame clones, with some not included. Of around 300,000 clones in the sample, about nine tenths were seen once. Sequenced sample: memory CD8+ T cells sorted from blood. Subset given: CD45RO+ cells pooled with CCR7-negative TemRA cells. The receptors originated from a young man in good health.

The J gene is TRBJ2-1, the V gene TRBV6-6; D is perhaps TRBD2 (5 bases). The germline V and J ends were trimmed by 4 bases and 1 base, with 14 bases remaining between them. The CDR3 loop spans 16 amino acids. Looked up from germline, CDR1 is MNHNY and CDR2 is SVGAGI (reference sequence). In DNA, the CDR3 is TGTGCCAGCAGTTGGGGTAGAGGGTGGTCCTACAATGAGCAGTTCTTC. Encoded protein: CASSWGRGWSYNEQFF.

J is TRBJ2-1 and V is TRBV27, with TRBD1 identical over 8 bases. The germline gives CDR1 MNHEY, CDR2 SMNVEV (reference sequence). This CDR3 is built from 15 residues. Germline trimming cut 5 bases from V and 4 bases from J; bases unmatched to any gene: 7. This CDR3 reads CASSPQGAQYNEQFF. The CDR3 region has the DNA TGTGCCAGCAGTCCCCAGGGGGCCCAATACAATGAGCAGTTCTTC.

This clone appeared a few times. The chain uses TRBV6-5 and TRBJ1-6; the match to TRBD1 covers 7 bases. V dropped 5 bases and J dropped 6; count of bases not matched to a gene: 4. Germline assignment: CDR1 MNHEY and CDR2 SVGAGI. CDR3 length: 14 amino acids. This chain's CDR3 is CASSPGTVNSPLHF. In DNA form, the CDR3 reads TGTGCCAGCAGTCCTGGGACAGTTAATTCACCCCTCCACTTT.

The genes are TRBV6-6 and TRBJ2-5; TRBD2 matches at 8 bases. CDR1 MNHNY and CDR2 SVGAGI come from the germline V gene (reference sequence). The trim removed 5 bases at V and 4 bases at J, leaving 6 bases unmatched. This CDR3 contains 14 residues. For the CDR3, the DNA is TGTGCCAGCAGTATGACTAGCGATTTAGAGACCCAGTACTTC. Residues: CASSMTSDLETQYF.

The gene calls are TRBV4-1 and TRBJ2-5, with D unclear. From germline, CDR1 is MGHRA and CDR2 YSYEKL. The V and J ends lost 4 bases and 2 bases respectively, with 23 bases between them. This CDR3 spans 18 amino acids. The CDR3 bases are TGCGCCAGCAGCCTCCCCAGATGGGCCCCGAGGATTCAAGAGACCCAGTACTTC. Its translation is CASSLPRWAPRIQETQYF.

The chain recombines TRBV5-6 with TRBJ2-4; tentative D call: TRBD2 (5 bases). Trimming cost V 2 bases and J 9 bases, with 9 bases left between them. Per the germline V gene, CDR1 is SGHDT and CDR2 is YYEEEE. There are 12 residues in the CDR3. This chain's CDR3 is CASSFDEGIQYF. For the CDR3, the DNA is TGTGCCAGCAGCTTCGACGAGGGCATTCAGTACTTC. Complete variable domain (other parts from reference TRBV5-6 and TRBJ2-4): DAGVTQSPTHLIKTRGQQVTLRCSPKSGHDTVSWYQQALGQGPQFIFQYYEEEERQRGNFPDRFSGHQFPNYSSELNVNALLLGDSALYLCASSFDEGIQYFGAGTRLSVL.

This clone was seen repeatedly, ten times or more. The V call is TRBV29-1, the J call TRBJ2-7; D perhaps matches TRBD2 (6 bases). Trimming removed 6 bases from V and 4 bases from J, with 16 bases in between. There are 13 residues in the CDR3. Germline CDR1 SQVTM, CDR2 ANQGSEA. The CDR3, as DNA: TGCAGCGTGGACGGGGTGGAGGGTTACGAGCAGTACTTC. It is translated as CSVDGVEGYEQYF.

This chain uses TRBV5-6 with TRBJ2-6; D gene ambiguous. The CDR3 consists of 14 residues. V was pared by 1 base and J by 4 bases, with 6 bases between. Germline values: CDR1 SGHDT, CDR2 YYEEEE. The CDR3: CASSLSTGANVLTF. CDR3 nucleotides: TGTGCCAGCAGCTTGTCGACGGGGGCCAACGTCCTGACTTTC.

This chain uses TRBV6-6 with TRBJ2-5; D is possibly TRBD1 (6 bases). V was trimmed by 7 bases and J by 5 bases, leaving 23 bases between them. CDR1 MNHNY and CDR2 SVGAGI come from the germline V gene (reference sequence). CDR3 length equals 16 residues. The DNA of the CDR3 is TGTGCCAGCAACGACAGGCCGGCAGGGTCAGGGGAGACCCAGTACTTC. Translated: CASNDRPAGSGETQYF.

The chain carries TRBV7-8 and TRBJ1-1; the D is unclear. CDR1 and CDR2 (germline): SGHVS, FQNEAQ. This CDR3 is 11 amino acids long. V lost 3 bases and J 8 bases, leaving 7 bases between the germline ends. DNA of the CDR3: TGTGCCAGCAGCTTTGGTCAGGAAGCTTTCTTT. It is translated as CASSFGQEAFF.

V gene TRBV9 combines with J gene TRBJ2-5; weak D call: TRBD2 (6 bases). The germline CDR1 and CDR2 sequences are SGDLS and YYNGEE. The CDR3 is 13 amino acids. V was pared by 4 bases and J by 5 bases, with 12 bases between. This chain's CDR3 is CASSSRGWETQYF. CDR3 in DNA: TGTGCCAGCAGCTCCCGGGGGTGGGAGACCCAGTACTTC. The entire variable domain, with the rest obtained from reference TRBV9 and TRBJ2-5, is as follows: DSGVTQTPKHLITATGQRVTLRCSPRSGDLSVYWYQQSLDQGLQFLIQYYNGEERAKGNILERFSAQQFPDLHSELNLSSLELGDSALYFCASSSRGWETQYFGPGTRLLVL.

The sample holds one count of this clone. V gene TRBV29-1 combines with J gene TRBJ2-7; TRBD2 matches at 9 bases. Losses at the gene ends were 1 base for V and 7 bases for J; bases not matched to a gene: 8. The CDR3 has 14 residues. The germline V gene encodes CDR1 SQVTM and CDR2 ANQGSEA. Here the CDR3 DNA reads TGCAGCGTTGAAGGAATAGCGGGAGTTAGTGAGCAGTACTTC. Its translation is CSVEGIAGVSEQYF.

This clone was counted only a few times. Different DNA sequences within this sample yield the same CDR3. The chain is built from TRBV30 and TRBJ1-1; D not resolved. From germline, CDR1 is GTSNPN and CDR2 SVGIG (reference sequence). The CDR3 covers 13 residues. The V end lost 2 bases, the J end lost 0 bases, and 7 bases lay between the germline ends. Here the CDR3 reads CAWSLTVNTEAFF. The DNA of the CDR3 is TGTGCCTGGAGTTTGACGGTGAACACTGAAGCTTTCTTT.